This T cell receptor (beta chain) was recovered during a study of blood T cells in healthy people across ages. The use of a sample-barcoded 5' primer and a J-beta primer mix characterized a second PCR of 7 to 11 cycles. TCRdb fed the 5' RACE reads into MiXCR, producing one record per CDR3 protein. The sample lists approximately 600,000 distinct CDR3 sequences; under 65% were seen once. The CDR3 is made up of 15 amino acids. The germline CDR1 and CDR2 sequences are SQVTM and ANQGSEA. V lost 4 bases and J 8 bases, leaving 23 bases between the germline ends. The clonotype comes from a man in his sixties in good health. The source material was blood. The chain joins TRBV29-1 to TRBJ1-2; TRBD1 might be the D (5 bases). CDR3 sequence: CSVVFGLRGQGGYTF. DNA for the CDR3: TGCAGCGTTGTTTTCGGACTCCGGGGCCAGGGAGGCTACACCTTC.